This paragraph reports one T cell receptor (beta chain). The antigen remains unidentified. These data belong to a study of response to subunit inactivated influenza vaccine. The CDR3 is 15 residues long. The germline V gene has CDR1 SGHTA and CDR2 FQGNSA. The V gene end was trimmed by 6 bases and the J gene end by 0 bases; junction bases not matched to a gene: 4. A single record per CDR3 protein comes from TCRdb applying MiXCR to the RT-PCR reads. In the table there are 650,000 to 800,000 distinct CDR3 sequences, approximately 15% of which are singletons. Findings and limits, study-wide: A suggestion made by the authors is that each seasonal influenza vaccination recruits few new T cells.

The chain combines TRBV7-2 with TRBJ2-2; 7 positions match TRBD2. The specimen comprised PBMCs from blood, sampled around two weeks before vaccination. This TCR was sampled from a man in his forties or fifties who received an inactivated influenza vaccine. The CDR3 DNA is TGTGCCAGCAGGCTACTAGCGTCGAACACCGGGGAGCTGTTTTTT. Residues: CASRLLASNTGELFF. The variable domain in full, with the rest retrieved from reference TRBV7-2 and TRBJ2-2, is GAGVSQSPSNKVTEKGKDVELRCDPISGHTALYWYRQSLGQGLEFLIYFQGNSAPDKSGLPSDRFSAERTGGSVSTLTIQRTQQEDSAVYLCASRLLASNTGELFFGEGSRLTVL.